This is a list of T cell receptor beta chains from one sample in a study of blood T cell repertoires in COVID-19. TCRdb keeps only in-frame clones here, not all; method: immunoSEQ multiplex PCR. Among 71,000 or so clones listed, around 86% were seen once. Sequenced material: peripheral blood. These receptors were obtained from a man aged 45 to 65 with active COVID-19. Both conserved end residues are part of each CDR3. Fields, in order: V gene, clone size, D gene, J gene, CDR3 protein, CDR3 DNA. The D gene is left open where the match is weak. Clone size is stated in some rows and not others, as once, few, many or a class when expanded.

V gene: TRBV19
clone size: few
D gene: .
J gene: TRBJ1-6
CDR3 protein: CASSMRDHIPSRNSPLHF
CDR3 DNA: TGTGCCAGTAGTATGAGGGATCATATCCCAAGTCGAAATTCACCCCTCCACTTT

V gene: TRBV19
clone size: .
D gene: .
J gene: TRBJ2-7
CDR3 protein: CATALAIPYEQYF
CDR3 DNA: TGTGCCACCGCCCTGGCAATTCCTTACGAGCAGTACTTC

V gene: TRBV28
clone size: .
D gene: .
J gene: TRBJ1-5
CDR3 protein: CASIGEWQGQPQHF
CDR3 DNA: TGTGCCAGCATCGGTGAGTGGCAGGGACAGCCCCAGCATTTT

V gene: TRBV2
clone size: .
D gene: .
J gene: TRBJ1-2
CDR3 protein: CASSGTAGYGYTF
CDR3 DNA: TGTGCCAGCAGTGGTACAGCGGGGTATGGCTACACCTTC

V gene: TRBV5-4
clone size: .
D gene: .
J gene: TRBJ2-7
CDR3 protein: CASSLVPTSSYEQYF
CDR3 DNA: TGTGCCAGCAGCTTGGTCCCAACAAGCTCCTACGAGCAGTACTTC

V gene: TRBV7-2
clone size: .
D gene: TRBD1
J gene: TRBJ1-2
CDR3 protein: CASSFQGADYGYTF
CDR3 DNA: TGTGCCAGCAGCTTTCAGGGGGCGGACTATGGCTACACCTTC

V gene: TRBV5-4
clone size: .
D gene: .
J gene: TRBJ1-2
CDR3 protein: CASSEGWGPSYGYTF
CDR3 DNA: TGTGCCAGCAGCGAAGGCTGGGGGCCCAGCTATGGCTACACCTTC

V gene: TRBV6-5
clone size: .
D gene: .
J gene: TRBJ1-2
CDR3 protein: CASSYGPNYGYTF
CDR3 DNA: TGTGCCAGCAGTTACGGGCCTAACTATGGCTACACCTTC

V gene: TRBV19
clone size: .
D gene: .
J gene: TRBJ1-4
CDR3 protein: CASSHGGSNEKLFF
CDR3 DNA: TGTGCCAGTAGTCACGGGGGATCTAATGAAAAACTGTTTTTT

V gene: TRBV28
clone size: .
D gene: TRBD1
J gene: TRBJ1-1
CDR3 protein: CASSEGQGGTGAFF
CDR3 DNA: TGTGCCAGTAGCGAGGGGCAGGGGGGAACTGGAGCTTTCTTT

V gene: TRBV4-1
clone size: .
D gene: TRBD1
J gene: TRBJ1-4
CDR3 protein: CASSQEDRRQGEKLFF
CDR3 DNA: TGCGCCAGCAGCCAAGAGGACAGGCGGCAGGGTGAAAAACTGTTTTTT

V gene: TRBV6-5
clone size: .
D gene: TRBD1
J gene: TRBJ1-5
CDR3 protein: CASIRTGGDQPQHF
CDR3 DNA: TGTGCCAGCATTAGGACAGGGGGGGATCAGCCCCAGCATTTT

V gene: TRBV29-1
clone size: .
D gene: .
J gene: TRBJ1-3
CDR3 protein: CSVHTGNTIYF
CDR3 DNA: TGCAGCGTCCACACAGGAAACACCATATATTTT

V gene: TRBV11-3
clone size: .
D gene: .
J gene: TRBJ2-3
CDR3 protein: CASSSEAEDTQYF
CDR3 DNA: TGTGCCAGCAGCTCAGAGGCGGAAGATACGCAGTATTTT

V gene: TRBV30
clone size: .
D gene: .
J gene: TRBJ2-3
CDR3 protein: CAWMPGNTDTQYF
CDR3 DNA: TGTGCCTGGATGCCAGGAAACACAGATACGCAGTATTTT

V gene: TRBV6-5
clone size: .
D gene: TRBD2
J gene: TRBJ2-2
CDR3 protein: CASSYGGLAGEELFF
CDR3 DNA: TGTGCCAGCAGTTACGGAGGACTAGCGGGTGAGGAGCTGTTTTTT

V gene: TRBV30
clone size: few
D gene: .
J gene: TRBJ2-2
CDR3 protein: CAWKLSTGFGELFF
CDR3 DNA: TGTGCCTGGAAGTTATCCACAGGGTTCGGGGAGCTGTTTTTT

V gene: TRBV5-1
clone size: .
D gene: .
J gene: TRBJ1-1
CDR3 protein: CASSLGGQNTEAFF
CDR3 DNA: TGCGCCAGCAGCTTGGGGGGGCAGAACACTGAAGCTTTCTTT

V gene: TRBV7-2
clone size: .
D gene: .
J gene: TRBJ2-2
CDR3 protein: CASRPMSAGELFF
CDR3 DNA: TGTGCCAGCAGGCCGATGAGCGCCGGGGAGCTGTTTTTT

V gene: TRBV7-7
clone size: .
D gene: TRBD1
J gene: TRBJ1-4
CDR3 protein: CASSLSGTGNEKLFF
CDR3 DNA: TGTGCTAGCAGCTTGTCCGGGACAGGAAATGAAAAACTGTTTTTT

V gene: TRBV6-2/TRBV6-3
clone size: .
D gene: TRBD1
J gene: TRBJ1-2
CDR3 protein: CASSTPGQGATFVSGYTF
CDR3 DNA: TGTGCCAGCAGTACACCGGGACAGGGGGCGACGTTTGTATCCGGCTACACCTTC

V gene: TRBV28
clone size: .
D gene: .
J gene: TRBJ2-7
CDR3 protein: CASSLFGTTTPYEQYF
CDR3 DNA: TGTGCCAGCAGTTTATTTGGGACAACCACCCCATACGAGCAGTACTTC

V gene: TRBV2
clone size: once
D gene: TRBD1
J gene: TRBJ1-5
CDR3 protein: CASSATRQGHQPQHF
CDR3 DNA: TGTGCCAGCAGTGCTACCAGACAGGGACATCAGCCCCAGCATTTT

V gene: TRBV7-2
clone size: .
D gene: .
J gene: TRBJ1-2
CDR3 protein: CASSLGLGSYGYTF
CDR3 DNA: TGTGCCAGCAGCTTAGGACTAGGATCCTATGGCTACACCTTC

V gene: TRBV27
clone size: .
D gene: TRBD1
J gene: TRBJ2-1
CDR3 protein: CASSRPGQYNEQFF
CDR3 DNA: TGTGCCAGCAGCCGACCGGGACAGTACAATGAGCAGTTCTTC

V gene: TRBV13
clone size: .
D gene: .
J gene: TRBJ1-3
CDR3 protein: CASRGASGNTIYF
CDR3 DNA: TGTGCCAGCAGGGGGGCCTCTGGAAACACCATATATTTT

V gene: TRBV6-5
clone size: few
D gene: TRBD1
J gene: TRBJ1-2
CDR3 protein: CASSYSRTGGGYGYTF
CDR3 DNA: TGTGCCAGCAGTTACTCAAGGACAGGGGGCGGATATGGCTACACCTTC

V gene: TRBV30
clone size: .
D gene: .
J gene: TRBJ1-6
CDR3 protein: CAWSGPTSYSPLHF
CDR3 DNA: TGTGCCTGGAGTGGGCCCACCTCTTACTCACCCCTCCACTTT

V gene: TRBV24-1
clone size: .
D gene: .
J gene: TRBJ1-5
CDR3 protein: CATSDQGLNQPQHF
CDR3 DNA: TGTGCCACCAGTGACCAGGGCCTTAACCAGCCCCAGCATTTT

V gene: TRBV6-5
clone size: few
D gene: TRBD1
J gene: TRBJ1-2
CDR3 protein: CASMGTGLNYGYTF
CDR3 DNA: TGTGCCAGCATGGGGACAGGCCTTAACTATGGCTACACCTTC

V gene: TRBV11-3
clone size: .
D gene: .
J gene: TRBJ2-3
CDR3 protein: CASSFSGADTQYF
CDR3 DNA: TGTGCCAGCAGCTTTTCGGGAGCAGATACGCAGTATTTT

V gene: TRBV19
clone size: .
D gene: TRBD2
J gene: TRBJ2-1
CDR3 protein: CASSIDRVAGANNEQFF
CDR3 DNA: TGTGCCAGTAGTATAGATCGGGTAGCGGGGGCGAACAATGAGCAGTTCTTC

V gene: TRBV5-6
clone size: .
D gene: TRBD1
J gene: TRBJ2-6
CDR3 protein: CASSLIPTGGPSGANVLTF
CDR3 DNA: TGTGCCAGCAGCTTGATCCCCACAGGGGGTCCCTCTGGGGCCAACGTCCTGACTTTC

V gene: TRBV2
clone size: .
D gene: TRBD2
J gene: TRBJ2-5
CDR3 protein: CASSEQGLAGVETQYF
CDR3 DNA: TGTGCCAGCAGTGAACAGGGGCTAGCGGGAGTAGAGACCCAGTACTTC

V gene: TRBV3-1/TRBV3-2
clone size: once
D gene: .
J gene: TRBJ1-5
CDR3 protein: CASSQARSGNQPQHF
CDR3 DNA: TGTGCCAGCAGCCAAGCGAGGTCGGGCAATCAGCCCCAGCATTTT

V gene: TRBV9
clone size: few
D gene: .
J gene: TRBJ1-5
CDR3 protein: CASSLSGDDQPQHF
CDR3 DNA: TGTGCCAGCAGCCTCTCGGGGGATGATCAGCCCCAGCATTTT

V gene: TRBV24-1
clone size: .
D gene: TRBD1
J gene: TRBJ2-3
CDR3 protein: CATSGGTGVTDTQYF
CDR3 DNA: TGTGCCACCAGTGGTGGGACAGGGGTTACAGATACGCAGTATTTT

V gene: TRBV18
clone size: .
D gene: .
J gene: TRBJ1-1
CDR3 protein: CASSPVARNTEAFF
CDR3 DNA: TGTGCCAGCTCACCAGTCGCCAGGAACACTGAAGCTTTCTTT

V gene: TRBV7-2
clone size: .
D gene: TRBD2
J gene: TRBJ2-3
CDR3 protein: CASSLGRGLAGDTQYF
CDR3 DNA: TGTGCCAGCAGCTTGGGTCGAGGGCTAGCGGGAGATACGCAGTATTTT

V gene: TRBV4-2
clone size: few
D gene: .
J gene: TRBJ1-6
CDR3 protein: CASSQEAFGDSPLHF
CDR3 DNA: TGTGCCAGCAGCCAAGAAGCATTCGGGGATTCACCCCTCCACTTT

V gene: TRBV19
clone size: once
D gene: .
J gene: TRBJ1-1
CDR3 protein: CASTGGRTKNTEAFF
CDR3 DNA: TGTGCCAGTACTGGGGGGAGGACTAAGAACACTGAAGCTTTCTTT

V gene: TRBV9
clone size: .
D gene: TRBD2
J gene: TRBJ2-5
CDR3 protein: CASSPRLAGGQETQYF
CDR3 DNA: TGTGCCAGCAGCCCCCGACTAGCGGGGGGACAAGAGACCCAGTACTTC

V gene: TRBV27
clone size: .
D gene: TRBD2
J gene: TRBJ2-1
CDR3 protein: CASSRLAEQFF
CDR3 DNA: TGTGCCAGCAGCCGACTAGCCGAGCAGTTCTTC

V gene: TRBV4-1
clone size: .
D gene: .
J gene: TRBJ1-5
CDR3 protein: CASSQSQGLASGNQPQHF
CDR3 DNA: TGCGCCAGCAGCCAATCCCAGGGTTTAGCATCTGGGAATCAGCCCCAGCATTTT

V gene: TRBV3-1/TRBV3-2
clone size: .
D gene: TRBD2
J gene: TRBJ2-2
CDR3 protein: CASSPSGAGSNTGELFF
CDR3 DNA: TGTGCCAGCAGCCCATCCGGAGCGGGGTCGAACACCGGGGAGCTGTTTTTT